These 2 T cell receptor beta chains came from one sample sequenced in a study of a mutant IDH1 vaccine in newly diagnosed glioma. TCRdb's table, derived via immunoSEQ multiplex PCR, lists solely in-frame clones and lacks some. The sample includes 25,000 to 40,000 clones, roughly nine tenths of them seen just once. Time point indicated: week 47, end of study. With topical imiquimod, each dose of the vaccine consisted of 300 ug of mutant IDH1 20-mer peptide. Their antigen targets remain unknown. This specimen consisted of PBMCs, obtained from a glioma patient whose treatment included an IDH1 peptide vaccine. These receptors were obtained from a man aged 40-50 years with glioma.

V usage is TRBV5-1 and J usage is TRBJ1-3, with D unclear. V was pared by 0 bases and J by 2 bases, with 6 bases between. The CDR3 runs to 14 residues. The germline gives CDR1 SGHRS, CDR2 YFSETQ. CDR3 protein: CASSLVAAGNTIYF. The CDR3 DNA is TGCGCCAGCAGCTTGGTGGCGGCTGGAAACACCATATATTTT.

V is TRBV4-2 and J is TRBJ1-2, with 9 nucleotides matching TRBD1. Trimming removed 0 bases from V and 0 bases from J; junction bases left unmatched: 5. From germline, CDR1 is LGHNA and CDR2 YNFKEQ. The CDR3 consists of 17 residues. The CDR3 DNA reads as TGTGCCAGCAGCCAAGAGGGACAGGGCTTTCCTAACTATGGCTACACCTTC. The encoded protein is CASSQEGQGFPNYGYTF.